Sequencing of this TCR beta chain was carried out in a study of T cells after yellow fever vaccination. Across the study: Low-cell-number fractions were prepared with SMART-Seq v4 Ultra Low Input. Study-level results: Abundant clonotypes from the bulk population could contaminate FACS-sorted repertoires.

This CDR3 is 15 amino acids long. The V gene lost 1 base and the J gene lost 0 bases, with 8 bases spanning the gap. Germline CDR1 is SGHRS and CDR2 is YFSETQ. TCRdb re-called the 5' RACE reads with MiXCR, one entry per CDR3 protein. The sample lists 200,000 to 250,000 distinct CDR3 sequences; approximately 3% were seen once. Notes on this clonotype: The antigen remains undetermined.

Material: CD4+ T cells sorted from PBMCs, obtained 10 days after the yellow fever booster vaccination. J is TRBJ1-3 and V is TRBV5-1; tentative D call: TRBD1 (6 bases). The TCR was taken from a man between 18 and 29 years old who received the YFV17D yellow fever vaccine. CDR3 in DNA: TGCGCCAGCAGCTTGAGGGACACCTCTGGAAACACCATATATTTT. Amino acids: CASSLRDTSGNTIYF.